This T cell receptor beta chain was identified in a study of blood T cell repertoires in COVID-19. In the study overall: Acute and convalescent COVID-19 samples came from the United States, Italy and Spain. The analysed material was cDNA or gDNA that came from T cells, B-cell-depleted T cells, or PBMCs.

V lost 3 bases, J lost 7 bases, and 5 bases stayed unmatched. Germline-derived CDR1 and CDR2 are SGHRS and YFSETQ. The CDR3 totals 14 residues. Authors' analysis steps: Quantification of nucleated cells was approximated via reference gene primer amplification. TCRdb's copy holds only in-frame clones and misses some; the assay was immunoSEQ multiplex PCR. The DNA gave D and trimming, while V, J and clone size come from that table. This sample has about 170,000 clones, with approximately 84% found just once. This TCR derives from a woman older than 75 with acute or convalescent COVID-19. The genes are TRBV5-1 and TRBJ1-1; 11 bases are shared with TRBD1. The sequencing input was peripheral blood. The DNA for the CDR3 is TGCGCCAGCAGCTGGGACAGGGGGACAGTTGAAGCTTTCTTT. This translates into CASSWDRGTVEAFF.